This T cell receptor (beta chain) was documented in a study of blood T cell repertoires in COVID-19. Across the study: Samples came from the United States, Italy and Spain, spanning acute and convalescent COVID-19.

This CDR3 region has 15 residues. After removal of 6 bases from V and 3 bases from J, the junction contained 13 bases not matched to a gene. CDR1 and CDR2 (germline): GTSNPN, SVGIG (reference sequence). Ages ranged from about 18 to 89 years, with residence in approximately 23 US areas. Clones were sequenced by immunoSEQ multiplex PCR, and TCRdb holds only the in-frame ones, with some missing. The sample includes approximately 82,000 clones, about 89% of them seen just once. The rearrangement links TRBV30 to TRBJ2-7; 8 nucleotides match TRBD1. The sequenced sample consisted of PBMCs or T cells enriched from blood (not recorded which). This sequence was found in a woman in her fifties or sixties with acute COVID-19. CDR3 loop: CACSLGQALRYEQYF. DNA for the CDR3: TGTGCCTGCTCTTTGGGACAGGCCCTCCGCTACGAGCAGTACTTC.